Listed below are T cell receptor beta chains from one sample, sequenced in a study of shared T cell receptors in the human thymus. Here immunoSEQ multiplex PCR was the method, and the copy in TCRdb shows in-frame clones only, minus some. The table shows hundreds of thousands of clones, with around 87% occurring only once. The same sample was also studied in work on human thymus T cells.

Material: thymocytes. All receptors derive from a boy in the first two years of life with a congenital heart defect. CDR3s leave out the opening cysteine and the closing phenylalanine or tryptophan. Each record gives: V gene, J gene, CDR3 protein.

TRBV4-1,TRBJ1-6,ASSQDGQGSSPLH
TRBV4-3,TRBJ2-6,ASSFGQGATSGANVLT
TRBV7-2,TRBJ1-1,ASSPPGQVNTEAF
TRBV30,TRBJ2-1,AWSVLLLAGDYNEQF
TRBV29-1,TRBJ2-1,SVATETPVGRSSYNEQF
TRBV6-6,TRBJ2-7,ASSYQTVYEQY
TRBV29-1,TRBJ1-2,SDTRGGVTNYGYT
TRBV2,TRBJ1-1,ASRRLRQAKNTEAF
TRBV25-1,TRBJ2-5,ASSAPGTGAPKETQY
TRBV2,TRBJ2-5,ASREIPAGLAGKIGGETQY
TRBV19,TRBJ1-5,ASSSPGSTYSNQPQH
TRBV10-3,TRBJ1-1,AISLEGQAENTEAF
TRBV29-1,TRBJ1-5,SVGGGKQPQH
TRBV29-1,TRBJ2-7,SYRQGAPEEQY
TRBV29-1,TRBJ2-1,SVEDLGQGNNEQF
TRBV20-1,TRBJ1-1,SVTEAF
TRBV5-6,TRBJ2-5,ASSPGQQETQY
TRBV4-3,TRBJ2-7,ASSRLRREVIYEQY
TRBV4-1,TRBJ2-1,ASSQEPRTDVQYNEQF
TRBV18,TRBJ2-7,ASSRLKEGIYEQY
TRBV7-9,TRBJ1-4,AAQPGGRDEKLF
TRBV7-9,TRBJ2-7,ASSLDLSSGARVHEQY
TRBV28,TRBJ1-2,ASSPTAHLRGYT
TRBV28,TRBJ2-7,ATKGRGVYYEQY
TRBV5-6,TRBJ2-7,ASSLEAGEQY
TRBV6-5,TRBJ1-4,ASSAHRGPNEKLF